There are a few counts of the clone carrying this TCR beta chain. Its antigen is currently unknown. The record originates from a study of CD8 T cells in ankylosing spondylitis. Study-level points and caveats: The study looked at matched synovial fluid samples from ankylosing spondylitis patients. Disease-linked clones were reported to be significantly enriched there. Seemingly distinctive of ankylosing spondylitis blood was a TCR beta motif formed by eight highly homologous variants.

TCRdb processed the 5' RACE reads anew with MiXCR; each CDR3 protein has one entry. The data contain 750,000 to 850,000 distinct CDR3 sequences, about 10% of them singletons. Germline V gives CDR1 MNHNS, CDR2 SASEGT. Trimming cost V 6 bases and J 4 bases, with 14 bases left between them. The CDR3 sequence is 14 residues long. Specimen: blood, either unsorted or a sorted T cell fraction (not recorded which). The rearrangement uses TRBV6-1 and TRBJ2-3, with TRBD1 as a possible D gene (6 bases). The TCR comes from a male donor with ankylosing spondylitis. CDR3 nucleotide sequence: TGTGCCAGCAGCTGGGACATTGTGGCAGATACGCAGTATTTT. It encodes CASSWDIVADTQYF.